The rows below give T cell receptor beta chains drawn from one sample of a study of cytomegalovirus exposure and HLA in healthy donors. Measured with immunoSEQ multiplex PCR; TCRdb has only the in-frame clones, and not every one. The sample table includes tens of thousands of clones. Sample: PBMCs. All receptors derive from a man between 50 and 59 years old in good health and CMV-seronegative. Both conserved end residues are part of each CDR3. The order of the fields is V gene, CDR3 protein.

v_gene: TRBV7-3
CDR3aa: CASSLRAGNSYEQYF

v_gene: TRBV27
CDR3aa: CASSFGTVTYEQYF

v_gene: TRBV18
CDR3aa: CASSPPKLAGLVVTDTQYF

v_gene: TRBV6-6
CDR3aa: CASRRESEQFF

v_gene: TRBV7-8
CDR3aa: CASSFYGRGTFRPSNQPQHF

v_gene: TRBV6-1
CDR3aa: CASSEPGHNTGELFF

v_gene: TRBV6-1
CDR3aa: CASSDGGGYGYTF

v_gene: TRBV25-1
CDR3aa: CASSDTSGATATQYF

v_gene: TRBV5-5
CDR3aa: CASSHSTPDTQYF

v_gene: TRBV18
CDR3aa: CASSPRQGSGNTIYF

v_gene: TRBV5-1
CDR3aa: CASRTSGADTQYF

v_gene: TRBV7-9
CDR3aa: CASSLASGGYTEAFF

v_gene: TRBV11-1
CDR3aa: CASSSYRGRDYGYTF

v_gene: TRBV7-8
CDR3aa: CASSLAPGTANQPQHF

v_gene: TRBV6-1
CDR3aa: CASRRREKNYGYTF

v_gene: TRBV6-5
CDR3aa: CASSYTGQSEPQHF

v_gene: TRBV4-2
CDR3aa: CASSQGGVSNQPQHF

v_gene: TRBV5-1
CDR3aa: CASSTRQGDYGYTF

v_gene: TRBV29-1
CDR3aa: CSASRGRDYGYTF

v_gene: TRBV4-2
CDR3aa: CASSRTGATNTEAFF

v_gene: TRBV7-9
CDR3aa: CASRLSTVNTEAFF

v_gene: TRBV9
CDR3aa: CASSVALYTYEQYF

v_gene: TRBV2
CDR3aa: CASTSDRGLYNEQFF

v_gene: TRBV28
CDR3aa: CASYDRASTGELFF

v_gene: TRBV6-1
CDR3aa: CASRVTGGNEQFF

v_gene: TRBV19
CDR3aa: CATFQGGLFF

v_gene: TRBV29-1
CDR3aa: CSVWDRGQGGYTF

v_gene: TRBV11-2
CDR3aa: CASSFWEIGEKLFF

v_gene: TRBV6-6
CDR3aa: CASSYWDSSGNTIYF

v_gene: TRBV5-1
CDR3aa: CASSRGNRGGTDTQYF

v_gene: TRBV6-5
CDR3aa: CASSLEGTGGSEAFF

v_gene: TRBV9
CDR3aa: CASSVASASGGQREQFF

v_gene: TRBV28
CDR3aa: CASSLLGYLAGYYEQYF

v_gene: TRBV28
CDR3aa: CASSQKPGQGLISPLHF

v_gene: TRBV27
CDR3aa: CASSFAGSQPQHF

v_gene: TRBV10-3
CDR3aa: CAISLDRGNGYTF

v_gene: TRBV4-1
CDR3aa: CASSQAGRYGYTF

v_gene: TRBV7-2
CDR3aa: CASTPLVVGELFF

v_gene: TRBV4-2
CDR3aa: CASSQVGASSYNSPLHF

v_gene: TRBV18
CDR3aa: CASSPFGGPLSYEQYF

v_gene: TRBV5-4
CDR3aa: CASSRSGQNTGELFF